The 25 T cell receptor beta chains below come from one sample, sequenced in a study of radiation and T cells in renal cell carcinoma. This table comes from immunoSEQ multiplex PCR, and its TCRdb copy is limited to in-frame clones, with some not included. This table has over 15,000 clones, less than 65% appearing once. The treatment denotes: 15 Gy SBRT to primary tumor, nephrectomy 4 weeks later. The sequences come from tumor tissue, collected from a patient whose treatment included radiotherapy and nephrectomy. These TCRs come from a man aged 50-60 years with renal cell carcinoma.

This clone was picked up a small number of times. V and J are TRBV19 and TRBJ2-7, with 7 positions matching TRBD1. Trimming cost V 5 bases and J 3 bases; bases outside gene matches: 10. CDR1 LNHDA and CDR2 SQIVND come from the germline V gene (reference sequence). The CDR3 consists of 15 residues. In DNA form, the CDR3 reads TGTGCCAGTAGTTGGGACAGCCAGACCCTCTACGAGCAGTACTTC. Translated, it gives CASSWDSQTLYEQYF.

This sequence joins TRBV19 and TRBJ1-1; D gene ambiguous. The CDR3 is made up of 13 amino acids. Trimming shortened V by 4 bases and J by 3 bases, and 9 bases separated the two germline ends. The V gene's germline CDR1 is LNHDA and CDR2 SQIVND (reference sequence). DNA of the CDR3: TGTGCCAGTAGTACTCTACGGGACACTGAAGCTTTCTTT. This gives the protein CASSTLRDTEAFF.

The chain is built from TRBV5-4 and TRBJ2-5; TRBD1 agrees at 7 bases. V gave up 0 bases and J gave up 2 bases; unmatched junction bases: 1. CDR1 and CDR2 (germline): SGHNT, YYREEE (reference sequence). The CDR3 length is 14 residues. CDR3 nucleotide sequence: TGTGCCAGCAGCTTGGCGGGACAGCAAGAGACCCAGTACTTC. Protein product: CASSLAGQQETQYF.

The CDR3 coding sequence is TGTGCCAGCAGTTGGAGCGGGGGCTCCTACAATGAGCAGTTCTTC. Its translation: CASSWSGGSYNEQFF. This chain joins TRBV27 and TRBJ2-1, with 8 bases that match TRBD2. The CDR3 length is 15 residues. CDR1 MNHEY and CDR2 SMNVEV come from the germline V gene (reference sequence). J gave up 0 bases and V 4 bases, and 2 bases lay outside the gene matches.

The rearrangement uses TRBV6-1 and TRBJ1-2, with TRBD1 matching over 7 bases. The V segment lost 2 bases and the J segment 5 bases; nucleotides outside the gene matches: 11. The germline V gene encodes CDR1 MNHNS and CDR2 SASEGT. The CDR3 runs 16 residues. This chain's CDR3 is CASSEMEGAGHYGYTF. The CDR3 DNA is TGTGCCAGCAGTGAAATGGAGGGGGCCGGACATTATGGCTACACCTTC.

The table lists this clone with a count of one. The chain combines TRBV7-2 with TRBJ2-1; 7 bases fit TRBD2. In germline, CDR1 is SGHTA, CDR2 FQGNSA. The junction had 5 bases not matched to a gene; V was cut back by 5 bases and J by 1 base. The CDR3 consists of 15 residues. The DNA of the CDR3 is TGTGCCAGCAGCGCGGGGACTACGTCCTACAATGAGCAGTTCTTC. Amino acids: CASSAGTTSYNEQFF. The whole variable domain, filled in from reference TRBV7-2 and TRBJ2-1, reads GAGVSQSPSNKVTEKGKDVELRCDPISGHTALYWYRQSLGQGLEFLIYFQGNSAPDKSGLPSDRFSAERTGGSVSTLTIQRTQQEDSAVYLCASSAGTTSYNEQFFGPGTRLTVL.

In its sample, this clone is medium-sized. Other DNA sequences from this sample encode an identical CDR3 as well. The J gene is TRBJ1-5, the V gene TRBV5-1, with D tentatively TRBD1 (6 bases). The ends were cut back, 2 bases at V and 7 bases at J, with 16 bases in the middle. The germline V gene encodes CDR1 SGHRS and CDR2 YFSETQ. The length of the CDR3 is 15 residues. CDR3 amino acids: CASSLVGGAGQPQHF. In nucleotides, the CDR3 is TGCGCCAGCAGCTTAGTTGGGGGCGCAGGACAGCCCCAGCATTTT.

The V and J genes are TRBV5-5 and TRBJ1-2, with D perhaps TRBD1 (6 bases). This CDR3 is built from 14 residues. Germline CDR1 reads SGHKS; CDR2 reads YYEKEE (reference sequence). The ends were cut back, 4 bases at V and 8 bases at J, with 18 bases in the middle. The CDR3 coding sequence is TGTGCCAGCAGCGAAACATCCGGGACATACGGCTACACCTTC. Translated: CASSETSGTYGYTF.

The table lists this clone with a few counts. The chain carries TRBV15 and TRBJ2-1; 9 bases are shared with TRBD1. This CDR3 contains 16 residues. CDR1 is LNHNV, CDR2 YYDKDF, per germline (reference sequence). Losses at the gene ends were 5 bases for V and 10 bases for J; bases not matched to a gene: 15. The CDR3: CATSGETGTGPSEQFF. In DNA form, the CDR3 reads TGTGCCACCAGCGGGGAAACCGGGACAGGGCCCTCGGAGCAGTTCTTC.

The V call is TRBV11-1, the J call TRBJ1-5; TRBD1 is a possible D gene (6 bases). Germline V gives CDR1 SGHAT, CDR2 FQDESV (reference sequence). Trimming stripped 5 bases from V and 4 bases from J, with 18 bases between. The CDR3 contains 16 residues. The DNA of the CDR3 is TGTGCCAGCAGCCAGTTTCTGGGCCAGGGGAATCAGCCCCAGCATTTT. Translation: CASSQFLGQGNQPQHF.

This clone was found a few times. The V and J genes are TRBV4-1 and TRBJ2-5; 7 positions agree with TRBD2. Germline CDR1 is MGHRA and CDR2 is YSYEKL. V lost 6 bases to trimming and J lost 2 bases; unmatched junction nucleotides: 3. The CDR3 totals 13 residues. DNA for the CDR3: TGCGCCAGCAGTGCTAGCGGACAAGAGACCCAGTACTTC. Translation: CASSASGQETQYF.

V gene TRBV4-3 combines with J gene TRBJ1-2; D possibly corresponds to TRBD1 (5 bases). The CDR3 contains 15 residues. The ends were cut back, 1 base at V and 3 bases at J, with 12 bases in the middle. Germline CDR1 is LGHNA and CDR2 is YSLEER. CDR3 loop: CASSQVLGGHYGYTF. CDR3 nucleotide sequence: TGCGCCAGCAGCCAAGTTTTGGGGGGACACTATGGCTACACCTTC.

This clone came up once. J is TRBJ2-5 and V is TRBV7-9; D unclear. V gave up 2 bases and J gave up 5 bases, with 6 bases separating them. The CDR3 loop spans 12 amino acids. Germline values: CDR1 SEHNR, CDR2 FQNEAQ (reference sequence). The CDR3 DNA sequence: TGTGCCAGCAGCTTAAGATGGGAGACCCAGTACTTC. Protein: CASSLRWETQYF.

The CDR3 loop reads CASSLGQGFDGYTF. CDR3 bases: TGCGCCAGCAGCCTAGGACAGGGGTTTGATGGCTACACCTTC. The chain has TRBV5-1 and TRBJ1-2; TRBD1 matches 9 bases. CDR1 and CDR2 from the germline V gene are SGHRS and YFSETQ. V lost 4 bases, J lost 6 bases, and 7 bases stayed unmatched. This CDR3 region has 14 residues.

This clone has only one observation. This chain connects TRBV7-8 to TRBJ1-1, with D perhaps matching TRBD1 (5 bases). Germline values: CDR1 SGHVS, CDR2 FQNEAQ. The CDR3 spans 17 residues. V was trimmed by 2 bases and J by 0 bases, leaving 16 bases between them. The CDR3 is CASSLRGMRQLNTEAFF. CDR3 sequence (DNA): TGTGCCAGCAGCTTAAGGGGCATGCGGCAATTGAACACTGAAGCTTTCTTT.

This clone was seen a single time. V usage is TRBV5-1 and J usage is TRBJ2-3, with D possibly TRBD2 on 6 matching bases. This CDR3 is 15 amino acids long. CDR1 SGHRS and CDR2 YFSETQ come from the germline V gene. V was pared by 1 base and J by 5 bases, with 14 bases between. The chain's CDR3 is CASSLTAAREDTQYF. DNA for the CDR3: TGCGCCAGCAGCTTGACGGCGGCGCGGGAAGATACGCAGTATTTT.

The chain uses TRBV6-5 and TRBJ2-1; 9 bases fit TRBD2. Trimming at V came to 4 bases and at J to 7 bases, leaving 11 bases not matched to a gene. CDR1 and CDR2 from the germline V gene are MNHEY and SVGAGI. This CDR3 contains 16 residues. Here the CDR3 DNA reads TGTGCCAGCAGTTCGTGGACTAGCGCCAGTCAGAATGAGCAGTTCTTC. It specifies CASSSWTSASQNEQFF.

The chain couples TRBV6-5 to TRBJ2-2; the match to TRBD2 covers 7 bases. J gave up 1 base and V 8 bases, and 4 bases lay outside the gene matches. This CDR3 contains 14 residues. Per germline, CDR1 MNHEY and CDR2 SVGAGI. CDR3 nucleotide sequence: TGTGCCAGCTCCCTAGCGGAGAACACCGGGGAGCTGTTTTTT. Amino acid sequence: CASSLAENTGELFF.

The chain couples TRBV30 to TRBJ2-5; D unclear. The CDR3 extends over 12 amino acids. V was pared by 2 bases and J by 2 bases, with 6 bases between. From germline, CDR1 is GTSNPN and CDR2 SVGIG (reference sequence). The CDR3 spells CAWSPGQETQYF. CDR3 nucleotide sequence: TGTGCCTGGAGTCCCGGTCAAGAGACCCAGTACTTC.

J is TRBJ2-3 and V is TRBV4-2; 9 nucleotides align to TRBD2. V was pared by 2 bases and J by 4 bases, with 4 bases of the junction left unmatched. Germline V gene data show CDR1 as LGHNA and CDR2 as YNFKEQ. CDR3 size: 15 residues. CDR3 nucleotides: TGTGCCAGCAGCCAAAAAGCGGGAGGACCAGATACGCAGTATTTT. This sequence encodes CASSQKAGGPDTQYF.

The DNA for the CDR3 is TGTGCCAGCAGCTTAGGACAGTCTGGGGCCAACGTCCTGACTTTC. This sequence encodes CASSLGQSGANVLTF. This sequence joins TRBV5-6 and TRBJ2-6; D may be TRBD1 (6 bases). The V gene lost 2 bases and the J gene lost 1 base, with 7 bases spanning the gap. CDR1 is SGHDT and CDR2 is YYEEEE in the germline V gene. This CDR3 has 15 residues.

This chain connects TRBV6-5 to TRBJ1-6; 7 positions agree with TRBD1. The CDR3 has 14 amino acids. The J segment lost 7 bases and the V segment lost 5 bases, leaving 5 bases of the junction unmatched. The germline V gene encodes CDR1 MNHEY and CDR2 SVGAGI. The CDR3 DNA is TGTGCCAGCAGTCGGACAGGTATCAATTCACCCCTCCACTTT. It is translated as CASSRTGINSPLHF.

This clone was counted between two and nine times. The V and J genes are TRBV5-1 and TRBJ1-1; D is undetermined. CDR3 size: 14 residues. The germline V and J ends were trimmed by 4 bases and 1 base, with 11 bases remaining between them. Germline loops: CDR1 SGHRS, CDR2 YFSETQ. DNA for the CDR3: TGCGCCAGCAGCCCTCAGCCGTCGAACACTGAAGCTTTCTTT. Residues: CASSPQPSNTEAFF. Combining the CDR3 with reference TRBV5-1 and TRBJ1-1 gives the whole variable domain KAGVTQTPRYLIKTRGQQVTLSCSPISGHRSVSWYQQTPGQGLQFLFEYFSETQRNKGNFPGRFSGRQFSNSRSEMNVSTLELGDSALYLCASSPQPSNTEAFFGQGTRLTVV.

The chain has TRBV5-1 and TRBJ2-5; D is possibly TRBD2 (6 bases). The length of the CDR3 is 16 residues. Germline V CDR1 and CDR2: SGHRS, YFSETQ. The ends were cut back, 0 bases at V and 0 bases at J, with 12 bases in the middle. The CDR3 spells CASSLGLGRNQETQYF. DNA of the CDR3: TGCGCCAGCAGCTTGGGTCTTGGGAGGAACCAAGAGACCCAGTACTTC.

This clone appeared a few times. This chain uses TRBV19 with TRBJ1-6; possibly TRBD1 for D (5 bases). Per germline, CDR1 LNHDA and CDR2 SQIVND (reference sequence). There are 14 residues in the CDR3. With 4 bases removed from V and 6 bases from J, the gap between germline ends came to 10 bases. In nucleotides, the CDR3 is TGTGCCAGTAGTAAACAGGAGTTTAATTCACCCCTCCACTTT. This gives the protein CASSKQEFNSPLHF.